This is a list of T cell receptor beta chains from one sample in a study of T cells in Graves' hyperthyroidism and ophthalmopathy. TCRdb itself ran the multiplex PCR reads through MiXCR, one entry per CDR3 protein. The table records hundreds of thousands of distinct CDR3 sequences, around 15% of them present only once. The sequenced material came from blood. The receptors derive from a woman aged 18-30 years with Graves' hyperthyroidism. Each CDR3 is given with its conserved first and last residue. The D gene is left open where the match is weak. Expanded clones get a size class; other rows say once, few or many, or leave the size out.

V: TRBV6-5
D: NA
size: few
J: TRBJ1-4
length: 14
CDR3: CASSYGPGPEKLFF
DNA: TGTGCCAGCAGTTACGGGCCCGGGCCCGAAAAACTGTTTTTT

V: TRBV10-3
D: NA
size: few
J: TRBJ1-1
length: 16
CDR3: CAIKVGGEVPLTEAFF
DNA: TGTGCCATCAAGGTGGGAGGAGAGGTTCCTCTGACTGAAGCTTTCTTT

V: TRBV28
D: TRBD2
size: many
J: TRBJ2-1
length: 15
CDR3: CASSKSGSGSNEQFF
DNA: TGTGCCAGCAGCAAAAGCGGGAGCGGGTCCAATGAGCAGTTCTTC

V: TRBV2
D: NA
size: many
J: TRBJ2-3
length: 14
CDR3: CASSVRFTTDTQYF
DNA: TGTGCCAGCAGTGTTAGGTTTACAACAGATACGCAGTATTTT

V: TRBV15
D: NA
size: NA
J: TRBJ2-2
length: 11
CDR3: CATRGTGELFF
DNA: TGTGCCACCAGGGGAACCGGGGAGCTGTTTTTT

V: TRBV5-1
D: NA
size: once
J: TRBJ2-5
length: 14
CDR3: CASSPGTVGSGEYF
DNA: TGCGCCAGCAGCCCTGGGACAGTAGGGTCGGGGGAGTACTTC

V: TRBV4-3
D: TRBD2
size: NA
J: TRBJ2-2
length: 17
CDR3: CASSLVRTSGNTGELFF
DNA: TGCGCCAGCAGCTTAGTTAGGACTAGCGGGAACACCGGGGAGCTGTTTTTT

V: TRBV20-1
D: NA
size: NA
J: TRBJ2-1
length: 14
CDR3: CSAPGEVSYNEQFF
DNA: TGCAGTGCACCAGGGGAGGTTTCCTACAATGAGCAGTTCTTC

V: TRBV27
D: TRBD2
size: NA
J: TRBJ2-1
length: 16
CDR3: CANSRSAGGAYNEQFF
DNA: TGTGCCAACAGTCGCTCTGCGGGAGGGGCCTACAATGAGCAGTTCTTC

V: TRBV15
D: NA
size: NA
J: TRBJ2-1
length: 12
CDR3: CATSTILNEQFF
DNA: TGTGCCACCAGCACAATACTTAATGAGCAGTTCTTC

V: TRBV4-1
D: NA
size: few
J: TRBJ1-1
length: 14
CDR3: CASSPLDSLAEAFF
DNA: TGCGCCAGCAGCCCCCTGGACAGCTTGGCCGAAGCTTTCTTT

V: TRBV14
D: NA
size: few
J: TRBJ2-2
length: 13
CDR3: CASSQVSGGELFF
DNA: TGTGCCAGCAGCCAAGTGTCTGGCGGGGAGCTGTTTTTT

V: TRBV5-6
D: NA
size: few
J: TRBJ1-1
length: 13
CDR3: CASSLLGHLEAFF
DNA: TGTGCCAGCAGCTTGTTGGGACACCTTGAAGCTTTCTTT

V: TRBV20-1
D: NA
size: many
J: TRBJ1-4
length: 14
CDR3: CSAQWSRVNEKLFF
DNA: TGCAGTGCTCAATGGAGCAGGGTCAATGAAAAACTGTTTTTT

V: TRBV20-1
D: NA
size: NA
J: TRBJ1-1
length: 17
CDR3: CSARRSRLSLMNTEAFF
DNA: TGCAGTGCCAGAAGGTCCAGACTGTCCCTAATGAACACTGAAGCTTTCTTT

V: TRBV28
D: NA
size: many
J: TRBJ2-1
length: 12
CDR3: CASSLEGVEQFF
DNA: TGTGCCAGCAGCCTTGAAGGGGTCGAGCAGTTCTTC

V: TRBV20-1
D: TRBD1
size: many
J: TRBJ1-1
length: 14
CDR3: CSAPHRGGNTEAFF
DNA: TGCAGTGCTCCGCACAGGGGGGGAAACACTGAAGCTTTCTTT

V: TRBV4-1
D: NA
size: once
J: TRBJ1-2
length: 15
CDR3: CASSQTAEGTYGYTF
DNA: TGCGCCAGCAGCCAGACTGCTGAGGGCACTTATGGCTACACCTTC

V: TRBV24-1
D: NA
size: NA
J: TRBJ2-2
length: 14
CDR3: CATSDAYWTGELFF
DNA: TGTGCCACCAGTGATGCGTATTGGACCGGGGAGCTGTTTTTT

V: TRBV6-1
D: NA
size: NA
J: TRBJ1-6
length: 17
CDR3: CATEKGGLSSYNSPLHF
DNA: TGTGCCACTGAAAAAGGGGGACTGAGCTCCTATAATTCACCCCTCCACTTT

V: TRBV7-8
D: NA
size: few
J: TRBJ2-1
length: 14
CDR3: CASSSKGGYNEQFF
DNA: TGTGCCAGCAGCTCGAAGGGGGGATACAATGAGCAGTTCTTC

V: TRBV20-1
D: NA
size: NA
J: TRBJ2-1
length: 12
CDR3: CSAFPTYNEQFF
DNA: TGCAGTGCTTTCCCCACCTACAATGAGCAGTTCTTC

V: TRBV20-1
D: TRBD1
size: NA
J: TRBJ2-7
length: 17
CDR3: CSARDLKTTGGPYEQYF
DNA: TGCAGTGCTAGAGACCTAAAAACGACAGGGGGCCCCTACGAGCAGTACTTC

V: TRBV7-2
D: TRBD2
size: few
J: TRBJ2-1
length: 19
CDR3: CASSLWNRLLAGVHNEQFF
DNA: TGTGCCAGCAGCTTATGGAACCGACTACTAGCGGGAGTACACAATGAGCAGTTCTTC

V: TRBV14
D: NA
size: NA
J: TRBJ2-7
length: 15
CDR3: CASSQDHKGVDEQYF
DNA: TGTGCCAGCAGCCAAGATCATAAGGGTGTGGACGAGCAGTACTTC

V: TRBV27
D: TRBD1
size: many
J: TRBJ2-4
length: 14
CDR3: CASSRDRDQNIQYF
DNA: TGTGCCAGCAGTCGAGACAGGGACCAAAACATTCAGTACTTC

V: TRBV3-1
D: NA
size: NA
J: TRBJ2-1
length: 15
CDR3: CASSQDGTVGNEQFF
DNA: TGTGCCAGCAGCCAAGACGGGACTGTTGGCAATGAGCAGTTCTTC

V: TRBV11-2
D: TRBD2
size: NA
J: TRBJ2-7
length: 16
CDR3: CASSLDRSGRAYEQYF
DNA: TGTGCCAGCAGCTTAGATCGAAGCGGGAGGGCGTACGAGCAGTACTTC

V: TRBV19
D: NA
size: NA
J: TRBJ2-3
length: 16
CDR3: CASSFRGSSNTDAQYF
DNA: TGTGCCAGTAGTTTTCGTGGGAGCTCAAACACAGATGCGCAGTATTTT

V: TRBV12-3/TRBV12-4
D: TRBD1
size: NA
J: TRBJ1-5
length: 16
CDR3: CASGMTGGRSNQPQHF
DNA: TGTGCCAGCGGGATGACAGGGGGCCGCAGCAATCAGCCCCAGCATTTT

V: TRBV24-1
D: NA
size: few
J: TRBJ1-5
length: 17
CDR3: CATSDWATLYSNQPQHF
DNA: TGTGCCACCAGTGATTGGGCCACGCTCTATAGCAATCAGCCCCAGCATTTT

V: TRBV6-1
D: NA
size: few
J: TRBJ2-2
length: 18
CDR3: CASSPLPLPGVGTGELFF
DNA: TGTGCCAGCAGTCCCCTCCCGCTCCCAGGGGTCGGGACCGGGGAGCTGTTTTTT

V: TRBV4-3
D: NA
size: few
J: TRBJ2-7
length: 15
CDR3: CASSQDSGRVYEQYF
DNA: TGCGCCAGCAGCCAAGACTCCGGCAGGGTCTACGAGCAGTACTTC

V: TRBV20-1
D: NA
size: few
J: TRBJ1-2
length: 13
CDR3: CSARDRPPRGYTF
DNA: TGCAGTGCTAGAGATCGACCCCCAAGGGGCTACACCTTC

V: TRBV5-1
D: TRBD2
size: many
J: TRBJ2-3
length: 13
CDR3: CASSLAGRSAQYF
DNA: TGCGCCAGCAGCTTGGCCGGGAGGTCGGCGCAGTATTTT

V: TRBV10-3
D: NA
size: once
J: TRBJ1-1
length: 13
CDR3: CAVSTASNTEAFF
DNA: TGTGCCGTCTCGACAGCGAGTAACACTGAAGCTTTCTTT

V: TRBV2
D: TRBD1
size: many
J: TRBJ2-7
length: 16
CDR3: CASSEPGQGVHYEQYF
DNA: TGTGCCAGCAGTGAACCGGGCCAGGGGGTACACTACGAGCAGTACTTC

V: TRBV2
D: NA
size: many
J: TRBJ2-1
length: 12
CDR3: CASTGHSHEQFF
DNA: TGTGCCAGCACCGGTCACTCCCATGAGCAGTTCTTC

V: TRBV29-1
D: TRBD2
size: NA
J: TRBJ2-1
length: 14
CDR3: CSARAGASYNEQFF
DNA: TGCAGCGCGAGAGCGGGAGCCTCCTACAATGAGCAGTTCTTC

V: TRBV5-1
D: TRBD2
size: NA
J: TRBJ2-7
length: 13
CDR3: CASSGDSGYEQYF
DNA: TGCGCCAGCAGCGGCGATAGCGGGTACGAGCAGTACTTC

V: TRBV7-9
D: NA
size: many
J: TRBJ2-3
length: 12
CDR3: CASSLVPDTQYF
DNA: TGTGCCAGCAGCTTAGTTCCAGATACGCAGTATTTT

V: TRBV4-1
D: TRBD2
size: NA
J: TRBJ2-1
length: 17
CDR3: CASSPLGLAGEKNEQFF
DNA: TGCGCCAGCAGCCCCCTCGGGCTAGCGGGAGAAAAGAATGAGCAGTTCTTC

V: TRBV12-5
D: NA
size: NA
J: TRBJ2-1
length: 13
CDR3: CASVDNSYNEQFF
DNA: TGTGCTAGTGTGGACAACTCCTACAATGAGCAGTTCTTC

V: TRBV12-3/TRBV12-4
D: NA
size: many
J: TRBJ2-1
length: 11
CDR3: CASSLLSEQFF
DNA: TGTGCCAGCAGTCTCCTAAGTGAGCAGTTCTTC

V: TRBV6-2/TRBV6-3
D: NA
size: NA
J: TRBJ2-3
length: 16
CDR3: CASSPREARQGDTQYF
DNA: TGTGCCAGCAGCCCCCGTGAGGCCCGTCAGGGAGATACGCAGTATTTT

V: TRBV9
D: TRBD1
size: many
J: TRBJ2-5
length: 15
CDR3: CASSSRTGGVETQYF
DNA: TGTGCCAGCAGCTCGCGGACAGGGGGAGTAGAGACCCAGTACTTC